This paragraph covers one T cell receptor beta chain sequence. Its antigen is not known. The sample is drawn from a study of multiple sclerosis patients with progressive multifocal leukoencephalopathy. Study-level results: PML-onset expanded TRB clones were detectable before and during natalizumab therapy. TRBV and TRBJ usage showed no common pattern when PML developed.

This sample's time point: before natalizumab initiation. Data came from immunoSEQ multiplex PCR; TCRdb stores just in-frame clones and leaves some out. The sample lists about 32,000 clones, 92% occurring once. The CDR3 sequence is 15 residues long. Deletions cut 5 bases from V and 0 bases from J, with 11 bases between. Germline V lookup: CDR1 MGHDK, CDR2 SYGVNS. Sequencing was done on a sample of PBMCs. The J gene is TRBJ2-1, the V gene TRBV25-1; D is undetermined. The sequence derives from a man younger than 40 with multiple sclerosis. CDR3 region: CASSRAQSSYNEQFF. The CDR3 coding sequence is TGTGCCAGCAGTCGGGCCCAGAGCTCCTACAATGAGCAGTTCTTC.